Below, 26 T cell receptor beta chains from the same sample are listed, as sequenced in a study of identical twins' blood T cells. Each CDR3 protein gets one entry after TCRdb re-called the 5' RACE reads with MiXCR. This sample yields about 370,000 distinct CDR3 sequences, of which about 28% are seen a single time; more than 5.5% belongs to the top ten. Sequencing was done on a sample of PBMCs. These receptors were collected from a woman aged 18-55 years in good health.

On this clonotype: Compared with germline, one end of the junction differs, possibly owing to a read error. The genes are TRBV2 and TRBJ1-1; 7 nucleotides line up with TRBD1. The CDR3 runs to 13 residues. Germline V lookup: CDR1 SNHLY, CDR2 FYNNEI. CDR3 sequence reads: CASSDNRGTEASF. The DNA of the CDR3 is TGTGCCAGCAGTGACAACAGGGGAACTGAAGCTTCCTTT.

The table lists this clonotype with many counts. V gene TRBV6-6 combines with J gene TRBJ2-1; 7 bases fit TRBD2. From germline, CDR1 is MNHNY and CDR2 SVGAGI (reference sequence). After removal of 2 bases from V and 8 bases from J, the junction contained 9 bases not matched to a gene. The CDR3 spans 15 residues. The CDR3 DNA reads TGTGCCAGCAGTTACGGGGGAGGGCCCTCCTATGAGCAGTTCTTC. Its translation: CASSYGGGPSYEQFF.

This clonotype was observed a few times. In nucleotides, the CDR3 is TGTGCCAGCAGTGCCCCCAGACAGGGACCTACCTACGAGCAGTACTTC. It codes for CASSAPRQGPTYEQYF. V is TRBV2 and J is TRBJ2-7; the match to TRBD1 covers 7 bases. V gave up 4 bases and J gave up 2 bases; unmatched junction bases: 11. This CDR3 is built from 16 residues. Germline V gene data show CDR1 as SNHLY and CDR2 as FYNNEI.

This chain joins TRBV6-2 or TRBV6-3 and TRBJ1-1; D gene unclear. The CDR3 is 13 residues long. V was shortened by 2 bases and J by 7 bases, with 11 bases between the two germline ends. Germline-derived CDR1 and CDR2 are MNHEY and SVGEGT. CDR3 sequence reads: CASSYVATFEAFF. The CDR3 nucleotides read TGTGCCAGCAGTTACGTGGCGACGTTTGAAGCTTTCTTT.

Here the CDR3 reads CAGNQPQHF. The DNA of the CDR3 is TGCGCCGGCAATCAGCCCCAGCATTTT. This chain connects TRBV23-1 to TRBJ1-5; D gene uncertain. TRBV23-1 is placed among ORFs of uncertain function. The CDR3 consists of 9 residues. Trimming shortened V by 11 bases and J by 2 bases, and 1 base separated the two germline ends.

The chain carries TRBV5-1 and TRBJ2-1; the D is unclear. Trimming cost V 4 bases and J 8 bases, with 10 bases left between them. The CDR3 contains 12 residues. Germline CDR1 SGHRS, CDR2 YFSETQ. CDR3 nucleotide sequence: TGCGCCAGCAGCACGAGTGGGTATGAGCAGTTCTTC. It translates to CASSTSGYEQFF.

The V call is TRBV10-3, the J call TRBJ1-5; D gene unclear. CDR3 length equals 13 residues. The V gene's germline CDR1 is ENHRY and CDR2 SYGVKD. Trimming took off 1 base at V and 5 bases at J, with 6 bases between the two ends. The CDR3 sequence: CAISEFWDQPQHF. CDR3 nucleotides: TGTGCCATCAGTGAGTTCTGGGATCAGCCCCAGCATTTT.

This clonotype has a count of ten or more. The CDR3 reads CATSRPRQHSNYGYTF. The CDR3 DNA follows: TGTGCCACCAGCAGACCCAGACAGCACTCTAACTATGGCTACACCTTC. This rearrangement joins TRBV15 to TRBJ1-2; possible D gene TRBD1, 5 bases. Trimming cost V 2 bases and J 0 bases, with 13 bases left between them. The CDR3 sequence is 16 residues long. The V gene's germline CDR1 is LNHNV and CDR2 YYDKDF (reference sequence).

This chain joins TRBV19 and TRBJ1-1; no firm D call. Germline V lookup: CDR1 LNHDA, CDR2 SQIVND (reference sequence). V lost 0 bases to trimming and J lost 2 bases, with 10 bases between them. CDR3 size: 15 residues. The CDR3 coding sequence is TGTGCCAGTAGTATAGATCGGACGGTAAACACTGAAGCTTTCTTT. It encodes CASSIDRTVNTEAFF.

This clonotype was detected only a few times. The chain is built from TRBV6-1 and TRBJ1-5, with 9 bases matching TRBD1. The CDR3 runs to 16 residues. Germline CDR1 reads MNHNS; CDR2 reads SASEGT. After removal of 0 bases from V and 6 bases from J, the junction contained 6 bases not matched to a gene. The CDR3 DNA sequence: TGTGCCAGCAGTGAAGCGGTGACAGGGGGGATTCAGCCCCAGCATTTT. Amino acid sequence: CASSEAVTGGIQPQHF.

This clonotype was counted a few times. This chain links TRBV12-3 or TRBV12-4 with TRBJ2-7, with D tentatively TRBD1 (6 bases). V lost 6 bases and J lost 3, with 15 bases in between. The CDR3 is 14 residues long. The DNA of the CDR3 is TGTGCCAGCAGATACTCAGGGGCCGGCTACGAGCAGTACTTC. It translates to CASRYSGAGYEQYF.

This clonotype has only a few counts. The chain links TRBV5-1 to TRBJ2-5; TRBD1 is a possible D gene (5 bases). V was trimmed by 0 bases and J by 3 bases, leaving 6 bases between them. The CDR3 length is 13 residues. Germline CDR1 reads SGHRS; CDR2 reads YFSETQ. The CDR3 DNA follows: TGCGCCAGCAGCTTGGCAGGGAAAGAGACCCAGTACTTC. This translates into CASSLAGKETQYF.

This clonotype was counted between two and nine times. This sequence joins TRBV5-1 and TRBJ2-4; 12 nucleotides line up with TRBD2. Looked up from germline, CDR1 is SGHRS and CDR2 is YFSETQ. Trimming at V came to 4 bases and at J to 10 bases, leaving 6 bases not matched to a gene. The CDR3 extends over 14 amino acids. CDR3 nucleotides: TGCGCCAGCAGCAGACTAGCGGGGGACAATATTCAGTACTTC. This codes for CASSRLAGDNIQYF.

This clonotype was picked up many times. The J gene is TRBJ2-1, the V gene TRBV7-9; 12 bases agree with TRBD2. The CDR3 length is 15 residues. With 3 bases clipped from V and 6 bases from J, the junction kept 3 bases outside the gene matches. Germline assignment: CDR1 SEHNR and CDR2 FQNEAQ (reference sequence). CDR3 sequence: CASSFLAGGPNEQFF. The CDR3 DNA sequence: TGTGCCAGCAGCTTTCTAGCGGGGGGGCCCAATGAGCAGTTCTTC. The whole variable domain, filled in from reference TRBV7-9 and TRBJ2-1, reads DTGVSQNPRHKITKRGQNVTFRCDPISEHNRLYWYRQTLGQGPEFLTYFQNEAQLEKSRLLSDRFSAERPKGSFSTLEIQRTEQGDSAMYLCASSFLAGGPNEQFFGPGTRLTVL.

There are many counts of this clonotype. The chain couples TRBV10-3 to TRBJ2-2; perhaps TRBD1 as D (6 bases). This CDR3 spans 15 amino acids. Germline values: CDR1 ENHRY, CDR2 SYGVKD. Between the trimmed V and J ends, which lost 3 bases and 0 bases, there was a span of 8 bases. CDR3 in DNA: TGTGCCATCAGTGACAGGGGCGCGAACACCGGGGAGCTGTTTTTT. Translating it yields CAISDRGANTGELFF.

V and J are TRBV12-3 or TRBV12-4 and TRBJ1-1; D gene ambiguous. V lost 4 bases, J lost 5 bases, and 14 bases lay in between. CDR3 length: 14 amino acids. CDR3 amino acids: CASSYSRSGTEAFF. The CDR3 DNA reads as TGTGCCAGCAGTTATTCTAGGTCAGGAACTGAAGCTTTCTTT.

The chain uses TRBV15 and TRBJ1-4; D possibly corresponds to TRBD1 (6 bases). Germline V gives CDR1 LNHNV, CDR2 YYDKDF (reference sequence). Trimming cost V 0 bases and J 8 bases, with 13 bases left between them. This CDR3 has 15 residues. CDR3 in amino acids: CATSRELQGNEKLFF. In DNA, the CDR3 is TGTGCCACCAGCAGAGAATTGCAGGGGAACGAAAAACTGTTTTTT.

This clonotype was detected ten times or more. One end of the junction does not line up with germline, which may come from a read error. This chain uses TRBV5-1 with TRBJ2-3, with 9 bases matching TRBD2. The CDR3 is 15 residues long. Germline loops: CDR1 SGHRS, CDR2 YFSETQ. The CDR3 is CASSLLAGSTDTQYF. The CDR3 region has the DNA TGTGCCAGCAGCTTGCTAGCGGGGAGCACAGATACGCAGTATTTT.

This clonotype appeared once. The chain joins TRBV6-2 or TRBV6-3 to TRBJ1-1, with D perhaps TRBD1 (5 bases). CDR1 and CDR2 (germline): MNHEY, SVGEGT. Trimming left V 3 bases short and J 0 bases short, with 11 bases between. The CDR3 is 15 amino acids. CDR3: CASSYRQILNTEAFF. The CDR3 nucleotides are TGTGCCAGCAGTTATAGACAGATTTTGAACACTGAAGCTTTCTTT.

Comments on this clonotype: The conserved phenylalanine or tryptophan normally closing the CDR3 is absent here, so this likely arose from a read error. The J gene is TRBJ2-1, the V gene TRBV2; tentatively, D is TRBD1 or TRBD2 (5 bases each). The CDR3 consists of 14 residues. V lost 4 bases to trimming and J lost 8 bases, with 15 bases between them. Germline CDR1 SNHLY, CDR2 FYNNEI. The DNA of the CDR3 is TGTGCCAGCAGTGTCGGGGCGCGGACTTATGAGCAGTTCTTA. The encoded protein is CASSVGARTYEQFL.

Comments on this clonotype: The CDR3 end shows no conserved phenylalanine or tryptophan, and so a read error is likely. It is unclear where the CDR3 begins or ends on the DNA, so no DNA is shown, and the CDR3 is as TCRdb lists it. The chain joins TRBV14 to TRBJ2-1; TRBD2 is the table's D call, not checked against the DNA. Germline V lookup: CDR1 SGHDN, CDR2 FVKESK. The CDR3 spans 14 amino acids, including both terminal residues. The CDR3 sequence: CASSHSGSFNERFL.

The V and J genes are TRBV14 and TRBJ1-1; the D is unclear. The length of the CDR3 is 13 residues. V was cut by 1 base and J by 6 bases, with 9 bases left in between. Germline V lookup: CDR1 SGHDN, CDR2 FVKESK. The CDR3 loop reads CASSQAWVSEAFF. Written as DNA, the CDR3 is TGTGCCAGCAGCCAAGCATGGGTGTCTGAAGCTTTCTTT. Using reference TRBV14 and TRBJ1-1 for the parts outside the CDR3, the full variable domain is EAGVTQFPSHSVIEKGQTVTLRCDPISGHDNLYWYRRVMGKEIKFLLHFVKESKQDESGMPNNRFLAERTGGTYSTLKVQPAELEDSGVYFCASSQAWVSEAFFGQGTRLTVV.

This CDR3 is CASSLPQPNTEAFF. The CDR3 bases are TGTGCCAGCAGTTTGCCCCAGCCGAACACTGAAGCTTTCTTT. The J gene is TRBJ1-1, the V gene TRBV28; D not resolved. Germline CDR1 reads MDHEN; CDR2 reads SYDVKM. The CDR3 loop spans 14 amino acids. V lost 3 bases, J lost 1 base, and 9 bases lay in between. The entire variable domain, with the rest obtained from reference TRBV28 and TRBJ1-1, is as follows: DVKVTQSSRYLVKRTGEKVFLECVQDMDHENMFWYRQDPGLGLRLIYFSYDVKMKEKGDIPEGYSVSREKKERFSLILESASTNQTSMYLCASSLPQPNTEAFFGQGTRLTVV.

In this sample, this clonotype turned up many times. This rearrangement joins TRBV5-8 to TRBJ2-1, with 7 bases that match TRBD2. The CDR3 covers 12 residues. CDR1 is SGHTS and CDR2 is YDEGEE in the germline V gene. V trimming: 5 bases; J trimming: 6 bases; junction bases outside the gene matches: 2. The CDR3 bases are TGTGCCAGCAGAAGCGGGATCAATGAGCAGTTCTTC. Translation: CASRSGINEQFF.

The V call is TRBV20-1, the J call TRBJ1-1, with 7 bases that match TRBD1. There are 13 residues in the CDR3. The J segment lost 5 bases and the V segment lost 6 bases, leaving 9 bases of the junction unmatched. Germline CDR1 reads DFQATT; CDR2 reads SNEGSKA (reference sequence). CDR3 sequence reads: CSAPGVQGTEAFF. In DNA form, the CDR3 reads TGCAGTGCCCCCGGAGTACAGGGGACTGAAGCTTTCTTT.

This chain uses TRBV5-1 with TRBJ1-2; D is perhaps TRBD1 (6 bases). Trimming stripped 2 bases from V and 1 base from J, with 15 bases between. This CDR3 has 16 amino acids. CDR1 is SGHRS and CDR2 is YFSETQ in the germline V gene. The CDR3 nucleotides are TGCGCCAGCAGCTTATTCAACAGGGCGGATAACTATGGCTACACCTTC. The encoded protein is CASSLFNRADNYGYTF. Using reference TRBV5-1 and TRBJ1-2 for the parts outside the CDR3, the full variable domain is KAGVTQTPRYLIKTRGQQVTLSCSPISGHRSVSWYQQTPGQGLQFLFEYFSETQRNKGNFPGRFSGRQFSNSRSEMNVSTLELGDSALYLCASSLFNRADNYGYTFGSGTRLTVV.